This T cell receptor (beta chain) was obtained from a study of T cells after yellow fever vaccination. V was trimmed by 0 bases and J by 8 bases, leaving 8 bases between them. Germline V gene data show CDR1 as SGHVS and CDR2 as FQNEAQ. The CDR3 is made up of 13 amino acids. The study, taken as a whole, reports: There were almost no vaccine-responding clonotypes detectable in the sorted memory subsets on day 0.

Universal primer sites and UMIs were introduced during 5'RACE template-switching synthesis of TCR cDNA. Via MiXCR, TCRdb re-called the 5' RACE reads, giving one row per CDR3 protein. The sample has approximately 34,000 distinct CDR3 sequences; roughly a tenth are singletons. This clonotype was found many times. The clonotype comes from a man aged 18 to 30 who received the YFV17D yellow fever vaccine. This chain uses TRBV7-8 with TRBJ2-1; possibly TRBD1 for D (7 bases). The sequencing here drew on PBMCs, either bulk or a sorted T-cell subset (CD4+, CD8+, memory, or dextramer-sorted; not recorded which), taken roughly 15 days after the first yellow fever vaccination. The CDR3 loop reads CASSLARGDEQFF. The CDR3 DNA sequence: TGTGCCAGCAGCTTAGCCAGGGGGGATGAGCAGTTCTTC.